What follows are 18 T cell receptor beta chains derived from one specimen sequenced in a study of cytomegalovirus exposure and HLA in healthy donors. Amplification used 60 Vbeta primers and 13 Jbeta primers. Clones were sequenced by immunoSEQ multiplex PCR, and TCRdb holds only the in-frame ones, with some missing. The sample carries 150,000 or so clones, around three quarters recorded once. Input material: PBMCs. These receptors came from a man aged 35-49 years in good health and CMV-seropositive.

The chain recombines TRBV7-9 with TRBJ2-1; 8 bases agree with TRBD2. The CDR3 is 18 amino acids. The V gene's germline CDR1 is SEHNR and CDR2 FQNEAQ (reference sequence). Trimming cost V 5 bases and J 7 bases; bases outside gene matches: 19. The CDR3 region is CASSPRFRVAGRKNEQFF. DNA of the CDR3: TGTGCCAGCAGCCCCCGCTTTAGGGTAGCGGGAAGGAAAAATGAGCAGTTCTTC.

The chain employs TRBV19 and TRBJ1-5; D is perhaps TRBD1 (5 bases). The CDR3 is 13 amino acids. The V gene's germline CDR1 is LNHDA and CDR2 SQIVND (reference sequence). Trimming stripped 4 bases from V and 7 bases from J, with 11 bases between. DNA of the CDR3: TGTGCCAGTAGTAGGGCAGGGCAACAGCCCCAGCATTTT. It yields the protein CASSRAGQQPQHF. Full variable domain (missing parts from reference TRBV19 and TRBJ1-5): DGGITQSPKYLFRKEGQNVTLSCEQNLNHDAMYWYRQDPGQGLRLIYYSQIVNDFQKGDIAEGYSVSREKKESFPLTVTSAQKNPTAFYLCASSRAGQQPQHFGDGTRLSIL.

This chain joins TRBV6-1 and TRBJ1-6; TRBD1 matches at 9 bases. Germline CDR1 MNHNS, CDR2 SASEGT. V shed 5 bases and J 9 bases; nucleotides not matched to a gene: 8. This CDR3 is built from 15 residues. For the CDR3, the DNA is TGTGCCAGCAGTCTCGGGGACAGGGTTTTTTCACCCCTCCACTTT. It encodes CASSLGDRVFSPLHF.

This clone showed up just a few times. The J gene is TRBJ1-4, the V gene TRBV28, with D possibly matching TRBD1 (5 bases). CDR3 length: 20 residues. The germline CDR1 and CDR2 sequences are MDHEN and SYDVKM. Trimming left V 6 bases short and J 1 base short, with 27 bases between. The chain's CDR3 is CASSRGLPLRGEGTNEKLFF. The CDR3 nucleotides read TGTGCCAGCAGCCGTGGACTTCCCTTGAGAGGGGAGGGAACTAATGAAAAACTGTTTTTT.

V is TRBV28 and J is TRBJ1-5; no clear D gene. Looked up from germline, CDR1 is MDHEN and CDR2 is SYDVKM. CDR3 length: 14 residues. V lost 10 bases and J lost 2, with 15 bases in between. The CDR3 bases are TGTGCCACCGCCACGGGGTTAGGCAATCAGCCCCAGCATTTT. It codes for CATATGLGNQPQHF.

Only one count was recorded for this clone. This sequence joins TRBV5-1 and TRBJ2-6; no definite D call. Trimming took 1 base from V and 0 from J, leaving 11 bases between them. The CDR3 covers 17 residues. Germline assignment: CDR1 SGHRS and CDR2 YFSETQ. In DNA, the CDR3 is TGCGCCAGCAGCTTGTCATCCCAGAACTCTGGGGCCAACGTCCTGACTTTC. Translating gives CASSLSSQNSGANVLTF.

This clone was detected only once. At one of its ends the junction is not consistent with the germline gene, which may arise from a read error. This sequence joins TRBV7-9 and TRBJ2-7; 7 positions match TRBD2. The CDR3 spans 15 residues. Germline CDR1 SEHNR, CDR2 FQNEAQ (reference sequence). CDR3 sequence reads: CSSSPSGRAGYEQYF. The DNA of the CDR3 is TGTTCCAGCAGCCCTTCAGGGAGGGCCGGTTACGAGCAGTACTTC.

This clone was seen just once. V usage is TRBV28 and J usage is TRBJ2-3, with D possibly TRBD1 on 6 matching bases. The CDR3 runs to 11 residues. Trimming shortened V by 6 bases and J by 10 bases, and 11 bases separated the two germline ends. CDR1 MDHEN and CDR2 SYDVKM come from the germline V gene. The CDR3 DNA sequence: TGTGCCAGCAGATCGACAGGACCGCAGTATTTT. Protein sequence: CASRSTGPQYF.

This clone has just one count. The chain couples TRBV27 to TRBJ2-7, with a possible D match to TRBD2 (6 bases). Germline loops: CDR1 MNHEY, CDR2 SMNVEV (reference sequence). The V end was cut by 5 bases, the J end by 5 bases, with 22 bases between. The CDR3 totals 16 residues. The CDR3 DNA follows: TGTGCCAGCAGTCCCGGAAGCGGGTTTCGCCGGGACGAGCAGTACTTC. This gives the protein CASSPGSGFRRDEQYF.

This chain joins TRBV9 and TRBJ2-1; 8 nucleotides agree with TRBD2. The germline V gene has CDR1 SGDLS and CDR2 YYNGEE. The CDR3 sequence is 16 residues long. J was trimmed by 7 bases and V by 0 bases; bases with no gene match: 9. CDR3 DNA: TGTGCCAGCAGCGTAGCTCCCAGCGGGAGTTTGAATGAGCAGTTCTTC. Protein: CASSVAPSGSLNEQFF.

The chain joins TRBV2 to TRBJ2-7; 14 bases match TRBD2. J lost 4 bases, V lost 4 bases, and 3 bases had no gene match. The germline V gene has CDR1 SNHLY and CDR2 FYNNEI. The length of the CDR3 is 15 residues. CDR3 coding DNA: TGTGCCAGCAGTGGGACTAGCGGGAGGACGTACGAGCAGTACTTC. This gives the protein CASSGTSGRTYEQYF.

The chain couples TRBV19 to TRBJ2-1; TRBD2 matches 9 bases. V trimming: 6 bases; J trimming: 8 bases; junction bases outside the gene matches: 5. CDR1 is LNHDA and CDR2 is SQIVND in the germline V gene (reference sequence). The CDR3 contains 13 residues. The CDR3 here is CASRSSGTDEQFF. In DNA, the CDR3 is TGTGCCAGTAGGTCTAGCGGGACAGATGAGCAGTTCTTC. Variable domain in full (rest from reference TRBV19 and TRBJ2-1): DGGITQSPKYLFRKEGQNVTLSCEQNLNHDAMYWYRQDPGQGLRLIYYSQIVNDFQKGDIAEGYSVSREKKESFPLTVTSAQKNPTAFYLCASRSSGTDEQFFGPGTRLTVL.

A note on this clone: Mismatch with germline at one junction end may stem from a read error. The genes are TRBV9 and TRBJ2-6; 9 nucleotides match TRBD1. CDR3 length: 18 amino acids. The germline CDR1 and CDR2 sequences are SGDLS and YYNGEE. The CDR3 loop is CASSAYRDRVNGANGLTF. For the CDR3, the DNA is TGTGCCAGCAGCGCCTACCGGGACAGGGTTAACGGGGCCAACGGCCTGACTTTC.

This clone was observed a handful of times. V gene TRBV5-4 combines with J gene TRBJ2-1, with 12 bases fitting TRBD2. Germline V lookup: CDR1 SGHNT, CDR2 YYREEE (reference sequence). The J segment lost 4 bases and the V segment lost 3 bases, leaving 5 bases of the junction unmatched. The CDR3 length is 16 residues. Written as DNA, the CDR3 is TGTGCCAGCAGCTCTAGACTAGCGGGGGAATACAATGAGCAGTTCTTC. Translated: CASSSRLAGEYNEQFF.

The rearrangement joins TRBV10-3 to TRBJ2-1; 8 bases fit TRBD2. There are 15 residues in the CDR3. Germline CDR1 and CDR2: ENHRY and SYGVKD. After removal of 10 bases from V and 0 bases from J, the junction contained 8 bases not matched to a gene. The CDR3 coding sequence is TGTGCCACGGATAGCGGGATGAGCTCCTACAATGAGCAGTTCTTC. Translated: CATDSGMSSYNEQFF.

The chain combines TRBV7-9 with TRBJ2-7; D is perhaps TRBD2 (5 bases). CDR1 is SEHNR and CDR2 is FQNEAQ in the germline V gene (reference sequence). The CDR3 has 15 amino acids. V was trimmed by 1 base and J by 1 base, leaving 11 bases between them. The CDR3 protein is CASSLGYGLSYEQYF. The CDR3 nucleotides are TGTGCCAGCAGCTTAGGGTACGGACTTTCCTACGAGCAGTACTTC.

The genes are TRBV6-5 and TRBJ1-5; 8 nucleotides line up with TRBD1. From germline, CDR1 is MNHEY and CDR2 SVGAGI. The CDR3 is made up of 13 amino acids. With 2 bases clipped from V and 7 bases from J, the junction kept 1 base outside the gene matches. CDR3 in amino acids: CASSYRTGQPQHF. The CDR3 coding sequence is TGTGCCAGCAGTTACCGGACAGGGCAGCCCCAGCATTTT.

The rearrangement uses TRBV19 and TRBJ2-2; D is ambiguous. Trimming removed 10 bases at V and 7 bases at J, with 13 bases between. The CDR3 has 12 residues. From germline, CDR1 is LNHDA and CDR2 SQIVND (reference sequence). CDR3 DNA sequence: TGTGCCACAGCGTGGTACGTCGGGGAGCTGTTTTTT. Translation: CATAWYVGELFF.